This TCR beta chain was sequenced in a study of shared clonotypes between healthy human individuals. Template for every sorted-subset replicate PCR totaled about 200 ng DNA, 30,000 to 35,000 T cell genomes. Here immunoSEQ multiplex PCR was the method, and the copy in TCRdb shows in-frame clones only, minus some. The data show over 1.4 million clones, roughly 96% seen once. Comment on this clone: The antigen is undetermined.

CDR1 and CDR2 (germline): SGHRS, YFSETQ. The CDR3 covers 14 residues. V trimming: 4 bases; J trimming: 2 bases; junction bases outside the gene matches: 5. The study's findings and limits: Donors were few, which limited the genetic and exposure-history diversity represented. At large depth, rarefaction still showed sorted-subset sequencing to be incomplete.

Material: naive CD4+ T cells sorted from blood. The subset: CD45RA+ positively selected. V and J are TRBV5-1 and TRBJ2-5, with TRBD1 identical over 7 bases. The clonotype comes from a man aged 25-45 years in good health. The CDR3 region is CASSGSTGQETQYF. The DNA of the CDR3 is TGCGCCAGCAGCGGATCGACAGGGCAAGAGACCCAGTACTTC.